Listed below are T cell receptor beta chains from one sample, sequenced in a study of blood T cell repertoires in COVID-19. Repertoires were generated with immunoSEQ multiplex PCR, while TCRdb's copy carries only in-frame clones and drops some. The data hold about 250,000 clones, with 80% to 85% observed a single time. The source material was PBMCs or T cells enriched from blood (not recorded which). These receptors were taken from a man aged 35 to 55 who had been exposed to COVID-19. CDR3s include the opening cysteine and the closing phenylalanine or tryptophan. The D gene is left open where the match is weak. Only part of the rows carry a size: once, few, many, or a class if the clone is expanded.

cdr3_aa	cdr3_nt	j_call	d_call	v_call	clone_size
CASRQVTGGIRETQYF	TGCGCCAGCAGACAGGTAACGGGAGGAATCCGAGAGACCCAGTACTTC	TRBJ2-5	TRBD2	TRBV4-1	NA
CASSLSQDYGYTF	TGTGCCAGCAGCTTATCGCAGGACTATGGCTACACCTTC	TRBJ1-2	NA	TRBV11-2	many
CATSPRGPPPEQFF	TGTGCCACCAGTCCCCGGGGTCCCCCCCCTGAGCAGTTCTTC	TRBJ2-1	NA	TRBV15	NA
CSVGRHRAPEEKLFF	TGCAGCGTTGGGAGACACAGGGCCCCTGAGGAAAAACTGTTTTTT	TRBJ1-4	NA	TRBV29-1	NA
CATTGVATSGTRELFF	TGTGCCACCACAGGGGTGGCAACTAGCGGGACTAGGGAGCTGTTTTTT	TRBJ2-2	TRBD2	TRBV27	once
CASSLGRSRGLGGELFF	TGTGCCAGCAGCTTAGGCCGGAGCAGGGGATTGGGCGGGGAGCTGTTTTTT	TRBJ2-2	NA	TRBV13	NA
CASEGSGSTDTQYF	TGTGCCAGCGAGGGAAGCGGGAGCACAGATACGCAGTATTTT	TRBJ2-3	NA	TRBV9	NA
CASSEVGSGNTIYF	TGCGCCAGCTCGGAGGTAGGGTCTGGAAACACCATATATTTT	TRBJ1-3	NA	TRBV5-1	NA
CAISESRGVYTGELFF	TGTGCCATCAGTGAATCTCGGGGGGTTTACACCGGGGAGCTGTTTTTT	TRBJ2-2	TRBD2	TRBV10-3	NA
CASSQETGDPYEQYF	TGTGCCAGCAGCCAAGAAACAGGAGACCCCTACGAGCAGTACTTC	TRBJ2-7	NA	TRBV14	NA
CASSRTSGSSYEQYF	TGTGCCAGTAGTCGGACTAGCGGGAGCTCCTACGAGCAGTACTTC	TRBJ2-7	TRBD2	TRBV19	NA
CASSYATNMGNTEAFF	TGTGCCAGCAGTTACGCAACTAATATGGGGAACACTGAAGCTTTCTTT	TRBJ1-1	NA	TRBV6-5	few
CASSLQRENSYEQYF	TGCGCCAGCAGCCTACAGCGGGAGAACTCCTACGAGCAGTACTTC	TRBJ2-7	TRBD2	TRBV4-1	NA
CASSDQGAGETQYF	TGTGCCAGCAGTGATCAGGGGGCTGGAGAGACCCAGTACTTC	TRBJ2-5	TRBD1	TRBV2	NA
CASSMGPEGANVLTF	TGTGCCAGTAGTATGGGGCCCGAGGGGGCCAACGTCCTGACTTTC	TRBJ2-6	NA	TRBV19	NA
CASSQERLAKNIQYF	TGTGCCAGCAGCCAAGAACGGTTAGCCAAAAACATTCAGTACTTC	TRBJ2-4	NA	TRBV4-2	NA
CASAPLVNQETQYF	TGTGCCAGTGCACCCCTAGTAAACCAAGAGACCCAGTACTTC	TRBJ2-5	NA	TRBV2	once
CASSLQQGGFSPLHF	TGTGCCAGCAGCTTACAGCAGGGAGGGTTTTCACCCCTCCACTTT	TRBJ1-6	NA	TRBV11-2	few
CASSLEGAYYGYTF	TGTGCCAGCAGCTTGGAGGGGGCCTACTATGGCTACACCTTC	TRBJ1-2	TRBD1	TRBV5-4	NA
CASSYAWASQPQHF	TGTGCCAGCAGTTACGCGTGGGCATCACAGCCCCAGCATTTT	TRBJ1-5	NA	TRBV6-5	NA
CSAREGAGYTF	TGCAGTGCTAGAGAGGGGGCTGGCTACACCTTC	TRBJ1-2	NA	TRBV20-1	NA
CASSYPRQGGEKLFF	TGTGCCAGCAGTTACCCTCGGCAGGGAGGAGAAAAACTGTTTTTT	TRBJ1-4	NA	TRBV6-2/TRBV6-3	NA
CASRPQGSPYEQYF	TGTGCCAGCAGGCCCCAGGGCTCCCCCTACGAGCAGTACTTC	TRBJ2-7	NA	TRBV7-9	NA
CASSLSQVYGYTF	TGTGCCAGCAGCTTATCACAGGTCTATGGCTACACCTTC	TRBJ1-2	NA	TRBV5-5	NA
CASSLGRVGYGYTF	TGTGCCAGCAGCTTGGGCAGAGTGGGCTATGGCTACACCTTC	TRBJ1-2	NA	TRBV7-3	NA
CASSLDRGYEQYF	TGTGCCAGCAGCTTGGACAGGGGCTACGAGCAGTACTTC	TRBJ2-7	TRBD1	TRBV5-6	NA
CAWSANSRGNQPQHF	TGTGCCTGGAGTGCGAACAGCCGGGGGAATCAGCCCCAGCATTTT	TRBJ1-5	NA	TRBV30	once
CASSYSGSTLYNEQFF	TGTGCCAGCAGTTACTCCGGGTCCACACTCTACAATGAGCAGTTCTTC	TRBJ2-1	NA	TRBV6-5	NA
CASTTYASPNEQFF	TGTGCCAGTACAACGTATGCTAGTCCCAATGAGCAGTTCTTC	TRBJ2-1	NA	TRBV19	NA
CAIMEDSKNEQFF	TGTGCCATCATGGAGGACTCAAAGAATGAGCAGTTCTTC	TRBJ2-1	NA	TRBV2	NA
CASRRPMSDPSHEQYF	TGTGCAAGTCGCCGACCTATGAGCGACCCGTCCCACGAGCAGTACTTC	TRBJ2-7	NA	TRBV12-2	NA
CASSTTGTGETQYF	TGTGCCAGTAGCACAACCGGGACAGGAGAGACCCAGTACTTC	TRBJ2-5	TRBD1	TRBV19	NA
CASSADAGTGVLYNEQFF	TGTGCCAGTAGTGCGGACGCCGGGACAGGGGTACTCTACAATGAGCAGTTCTTC	TRBJ2-1	TRBD1	TRBV19	NA
CASSLSGTQGSDTQYF	TGTGCCAGCAGCTTATCGGGAACTCAGGGGTCAGATACGCAGTATTTT	TRBJ2-3	NA	TRBV7-3	NA
CASSLGSSGTQYF	TGTGCTAGCAGCTTAGGTTCTAGCGGGACCCAGTACTTC	TRBJ2-5	TRBD2	TRBV7-7	NA
CASSEGRLNQPQHF	TGTGCCAGCAGTGAGGGCAGGCTCAATCAGCCCCAGCATTTT	TRBJ1-5	NA	TRBV2	few
CASSVLGVKDYGYTF	TGTGCCAGCAGCGTATTAGGGGTAAAGGACTATGGCTACACCTTC	TRBJ1-2	NA	TRBV9	NA
CASSHGLAGGTQETQYF	TGCGCCAGCAGCCACGGACTAGCGGGAGGCACCCAAGAGACCCAGTACTTC	TRBJ2-5	TRBD2	TRBV5-1	once
CASSQDTTDYGYTF	TGCGCCAGCAGCCAAGACACCACAGACTATGGCTACACCTTC	TRBJ1-2	NA	TRBV4-1	NA
CASSLDGAQGRGNTIYF	TGCGCCAGCAGCTTGGATGGGGCCCAAGGGCGAGGAAACACCATATATTTT	TRBJ1-3	NA	TRBV5-1	NA
CSARPARVPFAFF	TGCAGCGCCCGACCAGCCCGGGTGCCTTTCGCTTTCTTT	TRBJ1-1	NA	TRBV29-1	NA
CASSGGTSVSGDTQYF	TGCGCCAGCAGCGGAGGGACTAGCGTATCAGGGGATACGCAGTATTTT	TRBJ2-3	TRBD2	TRBV5-1	NA